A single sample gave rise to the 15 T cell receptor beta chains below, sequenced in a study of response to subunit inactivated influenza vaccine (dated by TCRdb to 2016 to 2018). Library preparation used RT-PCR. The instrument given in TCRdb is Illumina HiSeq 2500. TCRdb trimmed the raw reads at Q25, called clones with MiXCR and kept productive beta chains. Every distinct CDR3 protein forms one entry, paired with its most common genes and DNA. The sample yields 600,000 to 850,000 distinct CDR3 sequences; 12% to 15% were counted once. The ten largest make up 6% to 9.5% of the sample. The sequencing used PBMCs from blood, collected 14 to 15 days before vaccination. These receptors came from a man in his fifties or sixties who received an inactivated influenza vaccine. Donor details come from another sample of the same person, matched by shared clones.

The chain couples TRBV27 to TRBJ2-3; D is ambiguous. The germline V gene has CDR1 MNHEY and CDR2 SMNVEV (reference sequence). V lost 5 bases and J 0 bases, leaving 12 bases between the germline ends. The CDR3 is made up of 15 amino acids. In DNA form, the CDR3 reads TGTGCCAGCAGTCGCAGCGTATCTAGCACAGATACGCAGTATTTT. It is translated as CASSRSVSSTDTQYF.

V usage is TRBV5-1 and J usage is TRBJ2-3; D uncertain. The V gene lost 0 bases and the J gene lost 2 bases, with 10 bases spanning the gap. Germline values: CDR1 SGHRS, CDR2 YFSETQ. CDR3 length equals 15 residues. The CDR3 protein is CASSLGTVVTDTQYF. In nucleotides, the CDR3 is TGCGCCAGCAGCTTGGGGACGGTCGTCACAGATACGCAGTATTTT.

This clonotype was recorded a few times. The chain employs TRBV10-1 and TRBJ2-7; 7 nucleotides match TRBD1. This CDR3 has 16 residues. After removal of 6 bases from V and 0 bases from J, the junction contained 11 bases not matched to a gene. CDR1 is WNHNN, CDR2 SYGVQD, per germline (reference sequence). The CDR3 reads CASRALGTVSSYEQYF. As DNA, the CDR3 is TGCGCCAGCAGAGCCCTAGGGACAGTTAGCTCCTACGAGCAGTACTTC.

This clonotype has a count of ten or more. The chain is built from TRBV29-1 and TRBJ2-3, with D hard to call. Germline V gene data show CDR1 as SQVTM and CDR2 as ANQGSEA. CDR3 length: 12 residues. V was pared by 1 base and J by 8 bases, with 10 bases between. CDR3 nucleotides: TGCAGCGTTGAAGGATCAAGATCTACGCAGTATTTT. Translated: CSVEGSRSTQYF.

CDR3 amino acids: CATSRTGQETQYF. CDR3 nucleotide sequence: TGTGCCACCAGCAGGACAGGCCAAGAGACCCAGTACTTC. The rearrangement joins TRBV15 to TRBJ2-5, with TRBD1 as a possible D gene (6 bases). The V gene lost 3 bases and the J gene lost 1 base, with 6 bases spanning the gap. The CDR3 sequence is 13 residues long. Per germline, CDR1 LNHNV and CDR2 YYDKDF (reference sequence).

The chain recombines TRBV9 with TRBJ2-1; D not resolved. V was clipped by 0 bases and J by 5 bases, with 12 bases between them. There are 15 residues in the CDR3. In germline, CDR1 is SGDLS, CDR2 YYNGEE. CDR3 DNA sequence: TGTGCCAGCAGCGTAGGTGGATCACGGCACAATGAGCAGTTCTTC. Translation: CASSVGGSRHNEQFF.

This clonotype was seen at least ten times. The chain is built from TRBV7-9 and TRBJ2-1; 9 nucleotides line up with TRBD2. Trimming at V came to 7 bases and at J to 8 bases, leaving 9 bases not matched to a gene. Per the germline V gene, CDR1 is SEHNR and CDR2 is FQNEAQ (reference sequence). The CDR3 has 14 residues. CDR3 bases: TGTGCCAGCACCATAGCGGGAGTTGTCGATGAGCAGTTCTTC. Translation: CASTIAGVVDEQFF.

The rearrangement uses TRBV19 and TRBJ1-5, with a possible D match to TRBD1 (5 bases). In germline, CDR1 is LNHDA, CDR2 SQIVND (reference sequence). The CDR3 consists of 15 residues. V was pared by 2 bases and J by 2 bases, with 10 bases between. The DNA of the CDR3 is TGTGCCAGTAGTATATCCGTGGGGCGCAATCAGCCCCAGCATTTT. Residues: CASSISVGRNQPQHF.

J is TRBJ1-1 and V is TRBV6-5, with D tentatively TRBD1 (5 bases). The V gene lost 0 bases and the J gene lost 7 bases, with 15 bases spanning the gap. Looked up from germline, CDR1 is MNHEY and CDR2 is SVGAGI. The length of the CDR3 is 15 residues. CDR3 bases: TGTGCCAGCAGTTACTCGAGCAGGGAGTACCATGAAGCTTTCTTT. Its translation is CASSYSSREYHEAFF.

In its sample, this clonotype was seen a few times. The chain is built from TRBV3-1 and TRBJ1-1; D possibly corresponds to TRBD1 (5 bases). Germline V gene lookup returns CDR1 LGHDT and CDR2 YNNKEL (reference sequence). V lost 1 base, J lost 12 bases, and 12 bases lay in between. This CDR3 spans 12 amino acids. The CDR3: CASSQVSGRSFF. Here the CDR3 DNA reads TGTGCCAGCAGCCAAGTCTCAGGGAGGTCTTTCTTT.

CDR3 sequence: CASSSLAGGPHNEQFF. The DNA of the CDR3 is TGCGCCAGCAGCTCACTAGCGGGGGGCCCTCACAATGAGCAGTTCTTC. V is TRBV5-1 and J is TRBJ2-1; TRBD2 matches at 12 bases. The CDR3 contains 16 residues. Trimming cost V 3 bases and J 5 bases; bases outside gene matches: 6. The germline gives CDR1 SGHRS, CDR2 YFSETQ.

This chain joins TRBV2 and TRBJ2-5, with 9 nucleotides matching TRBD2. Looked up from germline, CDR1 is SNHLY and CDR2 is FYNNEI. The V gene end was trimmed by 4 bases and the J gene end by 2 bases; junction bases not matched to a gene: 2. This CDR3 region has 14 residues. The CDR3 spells CASSGLADQETQYF. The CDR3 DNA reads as TGTGCCAGCAGTGGACTAGCGGATCAAGAGACCCAGTACTTC.

The CDR3 nucleotides are TGTGCCAGCAGTTATTCGCCGGGACAGGGAAATGAGCAGTTCTTC. It specifies CASSYSPGQGNEQFF. This rearrangement joins TRBV6-5 to TRBJ2-1; TRBD1 agrees at 9 bases. V lost 3 bases, J lost 7 bases, and 7 bases stayed unmatched. The CDR3 has 15 residues. Germline V gene sequence: CDR1 MNHEY, CDR2 SVGAGI.

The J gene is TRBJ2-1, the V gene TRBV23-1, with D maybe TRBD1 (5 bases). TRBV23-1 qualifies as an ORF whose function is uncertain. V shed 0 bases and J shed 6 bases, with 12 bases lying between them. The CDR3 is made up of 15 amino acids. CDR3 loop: CASSQSRTQGNEQFF. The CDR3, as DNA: TGCGCCAGCAGTCAATCGAGGACACAAGGCAATGAGCAGTTCTTC.

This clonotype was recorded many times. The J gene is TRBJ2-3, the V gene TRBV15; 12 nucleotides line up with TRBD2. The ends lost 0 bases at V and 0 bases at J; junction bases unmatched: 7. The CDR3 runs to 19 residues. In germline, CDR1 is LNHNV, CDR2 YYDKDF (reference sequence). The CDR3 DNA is TGTGCCACCAGCAGAGATCGGCTAGCGGGGGGGACTAGCACAGATACGCAGTATTTT. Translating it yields CATSRDRLAGGTSTDTQYF.